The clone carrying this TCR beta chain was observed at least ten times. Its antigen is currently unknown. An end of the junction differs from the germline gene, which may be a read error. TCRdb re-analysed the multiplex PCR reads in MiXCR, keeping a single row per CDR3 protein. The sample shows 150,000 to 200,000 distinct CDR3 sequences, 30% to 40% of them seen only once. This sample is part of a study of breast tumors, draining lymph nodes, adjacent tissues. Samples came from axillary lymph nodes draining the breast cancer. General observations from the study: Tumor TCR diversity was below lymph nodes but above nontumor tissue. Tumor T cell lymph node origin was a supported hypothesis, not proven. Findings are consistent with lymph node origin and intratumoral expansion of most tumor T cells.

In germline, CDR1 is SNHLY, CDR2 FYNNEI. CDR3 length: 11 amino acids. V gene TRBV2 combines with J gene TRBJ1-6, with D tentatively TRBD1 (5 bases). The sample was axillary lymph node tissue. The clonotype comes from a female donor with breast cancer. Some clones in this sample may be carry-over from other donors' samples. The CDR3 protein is CASRGRTPLIF. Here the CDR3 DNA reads TGTGCCAGCAGGGGTCGGACACCGTTGATTTTT.